This T cell receptor beta chain was sequenced for a study of response to subunit inactivated influenza vaccine. This clonotype showed up just a few times. The antigen remains undetermined. One entry per CDR3 protein results from TCRdb running MiXCR on the RT-PCR reads. The sample has 750,000 to 850,000 distinct CDR3 sequences; approximately 18% are singletons. Broader study findings: The authors suggested that every seasonal influenza vaccination recruits few new T cells.

The germline V gene has CDR1 DFQATT and CDR2 SNEGSKA (reference sequence). CDR3 length equals 15 residues. Sequencing used PBMCs from blood, obtained about 5 days after vaccination. This sequence was found in a man between 45 and 60 years old who received an inactivated influenza vaccine. The J gene is TRBJ2-1, the V gene TRBV20-1; 9 bases align to TRBD2. The CDR3 protein is CSSPGPREGNNEQFF. The CDR3 region has the DNA TGCAGCTCTCCCGGTCCGCGGGAGGGAAACAATGAGCAGTTCTTC.